The sample holds many counts of the clone carrying this T cell receptor beta chain. What it recognizes is unknown. These data come from a study of neurological immune-mediated disorders. Study results and limitations: There was no clinical or MRI feature that showed an association with the multiple sclerosis repertoire cluster.

cDNA synthesis was performed by 5'RACE with 10-nucleotide random UMIs. TCRdb fed the 5' RACE reads into MiXCR, producing one record per CDR3 protein. The sample consists of about 62,000 distinct CDR3 sequences, around 4.8% of them appearing once. In germline, CDR1 is WSHSY, CDR2 SAAADI. The CDR3 extends over 15 amino acids. Trimming at V came to 11 bases and at J to 5 bases, leaving 12 bases not matched to a gene. The rearrangement uses TRBV10-2 and TRBJ1-6; 7 bases are shared with TRBD1. This TCR was recovered from a woman aged 50 to 65 with multiple sclerosis. The sample taken for sequencing was PBMCs. In DNA form, the CDR3 reads TGCGCCGTAGGACGGACAGGCCAAGATAATTCACCCCTCCACTTT. Amino acid sequence: CAVGRTGQDNSPLHF.